These T cell receptor beta chains were read from a single sample in a study of blood T cell repertoires in COVID-19. This table comes from immunoSEQ multiplex PCR, and its TCRdb copy is limited to in-frame clones, with some not included. The table has some 270,000 clones, roughly 91% seen once. Material: PBMCs or T cells enriched from blood (not recorded which). These receptors all stem from a woman aged 55 to 70 who had recovered from COVID-19. The CDR3 runs from the conserved cysteine through the conserved F or W. A D gene is named only where the DNA matches it firmly. Clone sizes are given selectively: once, few, many, or a class where the clone is expanded.

v_call: TRBV12-3/TRBV12-4
j_call: TRBJ1-2
clone_size: NA
d_call: NA
cdr3_length: 13
cdr3_nt: TGTGCCAGCAGTTTTCCGGACAGCTATGGCTACACCTTC
cdr3_aa: CASSFPDSYGYTF

v_call: TRBV3-1/TRBV3-2
j_call: TRBJ2-7
clone_size: NA
d_call: NA
cdr3_length: 12
cdr3_nt: TGTGCCAGCAGCCCTGGGCCCTACGAGCAGTACTTC
cdr3_aa: CASSPGPYEQYF

v_call: TRBV30
j_call: TRBJ1-1
clone_size: NA
d_call: TRBD1
cdr3_length: 12
cdr3_nt: TGTGCCTGGAGTACAGGGGCTCCTGAAGCTTTCTTT
cdr3_aa: CAWSTGAPEAFF

v_call: TRBV7-3
j_call: TRBJ2-3
clone_size: NA
d_call: NA
cdr3_length: 15
cdr3_nt: TGTGCCAGCAGCCTCGGGAGCCACCGGTCCGATACGCAGTATTTT
cdr3_aa: CASSLGSHRSDTQYF

v_call: TRBV7-3
j_call: TRBJ2-5
clone_size: NA
d_call: NA
cdr3_length: 14
cdr3_nt: TGTGCCAGCAGCCAATCCGGAGGTGGGGAGACCCAGTACTTC
cdr3_aa: CASSQSGGGETQYF

v_call: TRBV5-4
j_call: TRBJ1-6
clone_size: NA
d_call: TRBD1
cdr3_length: 16
cdr3_nt: TGTGCCAGCAGCTTGGGAGGGACAGGGGGAAATTCACCCCTCCACTTT
cdr3_aa: CASSLGGTGGNSPLHF

v_call: TRBV28
j_call: TRBJ2-4
clone_size: NA
d_call: TRBD2
cdr3_length: 18
cdr3_nt: TGTGCCAGCAGCCTGTCAGGACTAGCGGCAACTGGGAGAAACATTCAGTACTTC
cdr3_aa: CASSLSGLAATGRNIQYF

v_call: TRBV27
j_call: TRBJ1-4
clone_size: NA
d_call: NA
cdr3_length: 15
cdr3_nt: TGTGCCAGCAGTTCCCTTGGCACAACTAATGAAAAACTGTTTTTT
cdr3_aa: CASSSLGTTNEKLFF

v_call: TRBV11-2
j_call: TRBJ2-2
clone_size: NA
d_call: TRBD2
cdr3_length: 15
cdr3_nt: TGTGCCAGCAGCCTCCACGGACTAGACACCGGGGAGCTGTTTTTT
cdr3_aa: CASSLHGLDTGELFF

v_call: TRBV27
j_call: TRBJ1-6
clone_size: NA
d_call: NA
cdr3_length: 14
cdr3_nt: TGTGCCAGCAGTTTCGTGTCCTATAATTCACCCCTCCACTTT
cdr3_aa: CASSFVSYNSPLHF

v_call: TRBV5-1
j_call: TRBJ1-2
clone_size: NA
d_call: NA
cdr3_length: 16
cdr3_nt: TGCGCCAGCAATCAACAGCCCGGACAGACTAACTATGGCTACACCTTC
cdr3_aa: CASNQQPGQTNYGYTF

v_call: TRBV11-3
j_call: TRBJ1-1
clone_size: once
d_call: TRBD1
cdr3_length: 12
cdr3_nt: TGTGCCAGCAACAGGGGGAACACTGAAGCTTTCTTT
cdr3_aa: CASNRGNTEAFF

v_call: TRBV5-8
j_call: TRBJ1-5
clone_size: NA
d_call: TRBD1
cdr3_length: 14
cdr3_nt: TGTGCCAGCAGCTCCTGGGACAGGGGTCAGCCCCAGCATTTT
cdr3_aa: CASSSWDRGQPQHF

v_call: TRBV9
j_call: TRBJ2-1
clone_size: NA
d_call: TRBD1
cdr3_length: 19
cdr3_nt: TGTGCCAGCAGCGTATGGGGACAGGGGATTTTTAGCTCCTACAATGAGCAGTTCTTC
cdr3_aa: CASSVWGQGIFSSYNEQFF

v_call: TRBV21-1
j_call: TRBJ1-3
clone_size: once
d_call: NA
cdr3_length: 12
cdr3_nt: TGTGCCACCCCAGAAGATGGAAACACCATATATTTT
cdr3_aa: CATPEDGNTIYF